The source of this T cell receptor (beta chain) is a study of cytomegalovirus exposure and HLA in healthy donors. Germline-derived CDR1 and CDR2 are SEHNR and FQNEAQ (reference sequence). Trimming took 5 bases from V and 1 from J; bases not matched to a gene: 5. This CDR3 contains 15 residues. Primers: 60 Vbeta forward and 13 Jbeta reverse. The protocol was immunoSEQ multiplex PCR, while the TCRdb copy is restricted to in-frame clones and leaves out a portion. The sample shows about 170,000 clones, approximately 84% of them seen only once. The TCR originated in a woman in her forties or fifties in good health and CMV-seropositive. The gene calls are TRBV7-9 and TRBJ2-3; 8 bases match TRBD2. The sequenced sample was PBMCs. The CDR3 DNA reads as TGTGCCAGCAGCCTCACGGGGGGGGGCACAGATACGCAGTATTTT. This sequence encodes CASSLTGGGTDTQYF.